A selection of T cell receptor beta chains follows, all from one sample in a study of response to subunit inactivated influenza vaccine. Via MiXCR, TCRdb re-called the RT-PCR reads, giving one row per CDR3 protein. The table shows about 620,000 distinct CDR3 sequences, with around 10% occurring only once. These data were also filed under a second study, of T cells expressing NK-cell markers.

The material sequenced was PBMCs from blood, taken on the day of vaccination. Receptors were obtained from a man in his fifties or sixties who received an inactivated influenza vaccine. Each CDR3 is given with its conserved first and last residue. D genes are given only for firm matches. Rows give clone size only sometimes, using once, few, many, or a class for an expanded clone.

J,V,size,D,DNA,CDR3
TRBJ2-7,TRBV4-3,many,TRBD2,TGCGCCAGCAGCCAAGATGGAGCGGGGTACTACGAGCAGTACTTC,CASSQDGAGYYEQYF
TRBJ2-2,TRBV5-1,few,.,TGCGCCAGCAGCTTCACAGGAGAGACCGGGGAGCTGTTTTTT,CASSFTGETGELFF
TRBJ2-2,TRBV5-1,many,TRBD1,TGCGCCAGCAGCTTCGACAGGGGAGGCACCGGGGAGCTGTTTTTT,CASSFDRGGTGELFF
TRBJ2-7,TRBV10-3,many,.,TGTGCCATCAGTGAGTCTGCCTACTACGAGCAGTACTTC,CAISESAYYEQYF
TRBJ1-2,TRBV7-9,few,.,TGTGCCAGCAGCTCCAGGACAGCTCACTTTAACTATGGCTACACCTTC,CASSSRTAHFNYGYTF
TRBJ1-1,TRBV10-3,few,.,TGTGCCATCTCCGCGGGAATTGGAGCTTTCTTT,CAISAGIGAFF
TRBJ2-7,TRBV20-1,few,TRBD2,TGCAGTGCTAGAACGCAGACGCGGGAGAGGGACCCCTACGAGCAGTACTTC,CSARTQTRERDPYEQYF
TRBJ2-1,TRBV7-2,few,TRBD2,TGTGCCAGCAGCCCGGGACTAGCGTCTATGAATGAGCAGTTCTTC,CASSPGLASMNEQFF
TRBJ1-2,TRBV7-2,many,.,TGTGCCAGCAGCTTAGTAGGAGGGGCCTATGGCTACACCTTC,CASSLVGGAYGYTF
TRBJ1-1,TRBV19,.,.,TGTGCCAGTAGTAGCTTAGATAACACTGAAGCTTTCTTT,CASSSLDNTEAFF
TRBJ2-7,TRBV5-1,few,TRBD1,TGCGCCAGCAGCCCGGACGGGACAGGTTTCTCCTACGAGCAGTACTTC,CASSPDGTGFSYEQYF
TRBJ2-3,TRBV11-2,many,TRBD1,TGTGCCAGCAGCTTCTGGGACAGATTTGATAGCACAGATACGCAGTATTTT,CASSFWDRFDSTDTQYF
TRBJ2-1,TRBV7-2,.,TRBD2,TGTGCCAGCAGCGTATCTAGCGGAGGTCACAATGAGCAGTTCTTC,CASSVSSGGHNEQFF
TRBJ2-3,TRBV9,.,TRBD2,TGTGCCAGCAGCCCCCCGACTAGCGGGATAGATACGCAGTATTTT,CASSPPTSGIDTQYF
TRBJ2-7,TRBV4-2,.,TRBD1,TGTGCCAGCAGCCGAGATCGACAGGGACGGAGCGAGCAGTACTTC,CASSRDRQGRSEQYF
TRBJ2-1,TRBV27,.,.,TGTGCCAGCAGTTTAATGGCACTCTCCTACAATGAGCAGTTCTTC,CASSLMALSYNEQFF
TRBJ2-1,TRBV15,many,TRBD2,TGTGCCACCAGCAGAGATCCCACGGGGGGTAATGAGCAGTTCTTC,CATSRDPTGGNEQFF
TRBJ1-5,TRBV20-1,many,TRBD1,TGCAGTGCTGGGGACAGGGGGCCGTATAGCAATCAGCCCCAGCATTTT,CSAGDRGPYSNQPQHF
TRBJ2-7,TRBV12-3/TRBV12-4,few,.,TGTGCCAGCAGTTTTGGCCCAGCGACGGCCTACGAGCAGTACTTC,CASSFGPATAYEQYF
TRBJ2-3,TRBV12-3/TRBV12-4,few,TRBD2,TGTGCCAGCGGTTTGCGGGAGACAGATACGCAGTATTTT,CASGLRETDTQYF
TRBJ2-2,TRBV7-2,.,TRBD1,TGTGCCAGCAGCTTAGGCCGGACAGGGGCGAACACCGGGGAGCTGTTTTTT,CASSLGRTGANTGELFF
TRBJ1-2,TRBV14,.,.,TGTGCCAGCAGCCAATTTCAGGGGTCCTATGGCTACACCTTC,CASSQFQGSYGYTF
TRBJ2-7,TRBV12-3/TRBV12-4,.,.,TGTGCCAGCAGCCGCGGGGGCCAACCCTCCTACGAGCAGTACTTC,CASSRGGQPSYEQYF
TRBJ2-1,TRBV9,.,.,TGTGCCAGCAGCGGAGGGGGGGGGATCAGGCAGGGCAATGAGCAGTTCTTC,CASSGGGGIRQGNEQFF
TRBJ2-7,TRBV4-3,.,.,TGCGCCAGAAGCCAAGGTCTGTCAGCCCTTTCCTACGAGCAGTACTTC,CARSQGLSALSYEQYF
TRBJ2-1,TRBV19,few,.,TGTGCCAGTAGCGACCCAGCTAGGGGCTCCTACAATGAGCAGTTCTTC,CASSDPARGSYNEQFF
TRBJ1-1,TRBV12-3/TRBV12-4,many,.,TGTGCCAGCAGTTTACGAGGACACGGCACTGAAGCTTTCTTT,CASSLRGHGTEAFF
TRBJ1-5,TRBV28,.,.,TGTGCCAGCAGTTTCATAGGTATGGACAATCAGCCCCAGCATTTT,CASSFIGMDNQPQHF
TRBJ1-1,TRBV7-2,few,TRBD1,TGTGCCAGCAGCGCCCGACAGGGGGACACTGAAGCTTTCTTT,CASSARQGDTEAFF
TRBJ2-1,TRBV20-1,few,.,TGCAGTGGGGCTTTGGGGTTTAATACACACAATGAGCAGTTCTTC,CSGALGFNTHNEQFF
TRBJ2-3,TRBV2,.,TRBD2,TGTGCCAGCAGTGACCTTGCGGGGGGAAAAACTAGCACAGATACGCAGTATTTT,CASSDLAGGKTSTDTQYF
TRBJ2-7,TRBV2,.,.,TGTGCCAGCAGATCCGCCGGGGGACTTGTTTACGAGCAGTACTTC,CASRSAGGLVYEQYF
TRBJ2-5,TRBV7-6,few,TRBD1,TGTGCCAGCAGCGCTGGGACAGGGGAACCAGAGACCCAGTACTTC,CASSAGTGEPETQYF
TRBJ2-1,TRBV11-1,few,.,TGTGCCAGCAGCGGTAAGACAGTTTGGCCCTTCTCCTACAATGAGCAGTTCTTC,CASSGKTVWPFSYNEQFF
TRBJ1-3,TRBV12-3/TRBV12-4,few,.,TGTGCCAGCAGCACTGGCCGGGCCCTCTCTGGAAACACCATATATTTT,CASSTGRALSGNTIYF
TRBJ2-1,TRBV7-8,.,TRBD2,TGTGCCAGCAGCGTGGCCGGGACTAGCGGGACAGTTGAGCAGTTCTTC,CASSVAGTSGTVEQFF
TRBJ2-7,TRBV2,few,.,TGTGCCAGCAGTGAAGGTAGAGGGGTTAGGGAGCAGTACTTC,CASSEGRGVREQYF
TRBJ2-3,TRBV11-2,few,TRBD2,TGTGCCAGCAGCTTAGAATTTGGCGGGGGGGCGACGAAAGATACGCAGTATTTT,CASSLEFGGGATKDTQYF
TRBJ2-6,TRBV27,.,.,TGTGCCAGCAGTTTATTGGGGGCTGATGGGGCCAACGTCCTGACTTTC,CASSLLGADGANVLTF
TRBJ2-1,TRBV9,.,TRBD2,TGTGCCAGCAGCCGTCGCGGTAGCGGGATTGATGAGCAGTTCTTC,CASSRRGSGIDEQFF
TRBJ2-2,TRBV20-1,.,TRBD1,TGCAGTGCTAGTTTCGGGACAGGGGGCACCGGGGAGCTGTTTTTT,CSASFGTGGTGELFF
TRBJ2-3,TRBV29-1,.,.,TGCAGCGTTGGGGGGGGGCTGGTCTCGGCAGATACGCAGTATTTT,CSVGGGLVSADTQYF
TRBJ2-1,TRBV5-1,many,.,TGCGCCAGCAGCTTGGATTCAGGCGCCTACAATGAGCAGTTCTTC,CASSLDSGAYNEQFF
TRBJ2-3,TRBV7-9,.,TRBD2,TGTGCCAGCAGCTTTGAGGGAGGGCGAGGCACAGATACGCAGTATTTT,CASSFEGGRGTDTQYF
TRBJ2-7,TRBV9,many,.,TGTGCCAGCAGCGTAGACGGGAACTCCTACTACGAGCAGTACTTC,CASSVDGNSYYEQYF
TRBJ2-5,TRBV7-9,.,.,TGTGCCAGCAGCTTACCAGGGCAAGAGACCCATTACTTC,CASSLPGQETHYF
TRBJ2-5,TRBV20-1,.,.,TGCAGTGCTAACCGGGACACCCAAGAGACCCAGTACTTC,CSANRDTQETQYF
TRBJ2-7,TRBV5-1,few,TRBD2,TGCGCCAGCAGCCAGTTTGAGCGGGGTTTCGAGCAGTACTTC,CASSQFERGFEQYF
TRBJ2-5,TRBV3-1,.,.,TGTGCCAGCAGCCAGGTGAGGGAGACCCAGTACTTC,CASSQVRETQYF
TRBJ2-3,TRBV2,many,TRBD1,TGTGCCAGCAGTGCCGACAGGGGCTCAGATACGCAGTATTTT,CASSADRGSDTQYF